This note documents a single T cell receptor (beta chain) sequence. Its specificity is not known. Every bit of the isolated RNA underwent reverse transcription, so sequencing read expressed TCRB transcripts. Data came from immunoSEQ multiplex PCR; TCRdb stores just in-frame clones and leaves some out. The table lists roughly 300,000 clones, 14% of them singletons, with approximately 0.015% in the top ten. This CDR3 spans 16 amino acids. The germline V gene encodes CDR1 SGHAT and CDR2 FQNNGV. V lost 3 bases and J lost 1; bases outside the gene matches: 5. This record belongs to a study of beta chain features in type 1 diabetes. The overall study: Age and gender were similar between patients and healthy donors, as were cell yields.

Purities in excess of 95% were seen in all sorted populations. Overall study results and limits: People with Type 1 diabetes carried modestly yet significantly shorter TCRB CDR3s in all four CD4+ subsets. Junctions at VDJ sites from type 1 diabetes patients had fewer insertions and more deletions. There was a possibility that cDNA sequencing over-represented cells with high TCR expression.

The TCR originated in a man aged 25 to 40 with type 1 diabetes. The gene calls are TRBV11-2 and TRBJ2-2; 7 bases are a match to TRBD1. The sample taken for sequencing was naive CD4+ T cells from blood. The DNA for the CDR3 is TGTGCCAGCAGCTTTTTCGGGACAGTGAACACCGGGGAGCTGTTTTTT. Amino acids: CASSFFGTVNTGELFF.